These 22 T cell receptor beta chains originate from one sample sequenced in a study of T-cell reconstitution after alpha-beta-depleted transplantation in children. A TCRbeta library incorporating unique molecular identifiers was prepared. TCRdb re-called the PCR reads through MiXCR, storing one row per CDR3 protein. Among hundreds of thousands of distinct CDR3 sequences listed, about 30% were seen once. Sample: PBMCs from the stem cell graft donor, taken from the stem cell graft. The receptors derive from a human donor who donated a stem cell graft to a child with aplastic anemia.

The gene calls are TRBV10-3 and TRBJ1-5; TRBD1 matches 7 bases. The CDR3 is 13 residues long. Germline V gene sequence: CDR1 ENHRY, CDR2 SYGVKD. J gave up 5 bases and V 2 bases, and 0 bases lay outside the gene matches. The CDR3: CAISETGDQPQHF. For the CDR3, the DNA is TGTGCCATCAGTGAGACAGGGGATCAGCCCCAGCATTTT.

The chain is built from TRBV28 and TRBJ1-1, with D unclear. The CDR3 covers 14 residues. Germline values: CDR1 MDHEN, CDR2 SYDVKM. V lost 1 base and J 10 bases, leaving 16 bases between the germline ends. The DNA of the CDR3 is TGTGCCAGCAGTTTATTAGCGGCCCAGAAGGCAGCTTTCTTT. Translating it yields CASSLLAAQKAAFF. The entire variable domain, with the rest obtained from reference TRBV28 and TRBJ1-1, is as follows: DVKVTQSSRYLVKRTGEKVFLECVQDMDHENMFWYRQDPGLGLRLIYFSYDVKMKEKGDIPEGYSVSREKKERFSLILESASTNQTSMYLCASSLLAAQKAAFFGQGTRLTVV.

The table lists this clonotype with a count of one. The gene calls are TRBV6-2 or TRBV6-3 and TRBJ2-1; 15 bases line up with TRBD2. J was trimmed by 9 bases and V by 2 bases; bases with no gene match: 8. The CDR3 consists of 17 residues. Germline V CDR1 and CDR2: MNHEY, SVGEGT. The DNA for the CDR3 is TGTGCCAGCAGTTACGCCCCGGGACTAGCGGGAGGAGTTGAGCAGTTCTTC. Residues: CASSYAPGLAGGVEQFF.

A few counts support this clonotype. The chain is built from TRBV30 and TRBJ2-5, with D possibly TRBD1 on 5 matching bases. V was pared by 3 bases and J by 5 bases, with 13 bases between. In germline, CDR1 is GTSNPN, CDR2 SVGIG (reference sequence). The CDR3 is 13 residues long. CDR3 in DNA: TGTGCCTGGAGGTTCCAGGGTCAGGAGACCCAGTACTTC. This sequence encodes CAWRFQGQETQYF.

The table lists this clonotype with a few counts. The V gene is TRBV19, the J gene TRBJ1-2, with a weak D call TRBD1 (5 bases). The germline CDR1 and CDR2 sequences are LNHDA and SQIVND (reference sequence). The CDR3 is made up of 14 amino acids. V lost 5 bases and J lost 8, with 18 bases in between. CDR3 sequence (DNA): TGTGCCAGTAGTGGACGGTTGGGGCGAGAGGGCTACACCTTC. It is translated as CASSGRLGREGYTF. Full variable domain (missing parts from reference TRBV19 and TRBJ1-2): DGGITQSPKYLFRKEGQNVTLSCEQNLNHDAMYWYRQDPGQGLRLIYYSQIVNDFQKGDIAEGYSVSREKKESFPLTVTSAQKNPTAFYLCASSGRLGREGYTFGSGTRLTVV.

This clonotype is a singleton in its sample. The CDR3 here is CATSSPPGQGTGELFF. The CDR3 region has the DNA TGTGCCACCAGCAGCCCACCGGGACAGGGGACCGGGGAGCTGTTTTTT. J is TRBJ2-2 and V is TRBV15; 10 nucleotides agree with TRBD1. Per the germline V gene, CDR1 is LNHNV and CDR2 is YYDKDF (reference sequence). V trimming: 3 bases; J trimming: 5 bases; junction bases outside the gene matches: 6. The CDR3 has 16 residues.

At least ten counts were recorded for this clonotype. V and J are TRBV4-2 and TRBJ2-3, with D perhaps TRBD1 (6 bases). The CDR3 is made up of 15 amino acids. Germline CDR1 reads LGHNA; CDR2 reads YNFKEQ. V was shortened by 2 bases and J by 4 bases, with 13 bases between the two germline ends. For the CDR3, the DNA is TGTGCCAGCAGCCAAAGTGGGGGACATCCAGATACGCAGTATTTT. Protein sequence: CASSQSGGHPDTQYF.

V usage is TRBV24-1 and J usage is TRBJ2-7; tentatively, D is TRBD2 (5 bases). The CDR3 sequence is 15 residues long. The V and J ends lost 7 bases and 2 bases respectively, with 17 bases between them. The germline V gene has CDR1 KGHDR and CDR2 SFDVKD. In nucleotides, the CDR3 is TGTGCCACCAGCCACGGACGGGGAAGGACCTACGAGCAGTACTTC. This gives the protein CATSHGRGRTYEQYF.

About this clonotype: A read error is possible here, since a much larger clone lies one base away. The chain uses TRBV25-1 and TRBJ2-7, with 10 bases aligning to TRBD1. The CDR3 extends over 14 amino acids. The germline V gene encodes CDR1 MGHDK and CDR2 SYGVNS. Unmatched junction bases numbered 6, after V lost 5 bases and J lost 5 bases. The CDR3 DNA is TGTGCCAGCAGTCCGGGACAGGGGTTCCACGAGCAGTACTTC. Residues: CASSPGQGFHEQYF.

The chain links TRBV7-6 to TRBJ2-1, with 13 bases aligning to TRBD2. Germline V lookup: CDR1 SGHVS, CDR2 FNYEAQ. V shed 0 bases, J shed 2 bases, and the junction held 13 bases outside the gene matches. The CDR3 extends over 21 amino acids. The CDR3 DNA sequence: TGTGCCAGCAGCTTAGCGCGTTGGGGACTAGCGGGATCACTACCCTACAATGAGCAGTTCTTC. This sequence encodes CASSLARWGLAGSLPYNEQFF. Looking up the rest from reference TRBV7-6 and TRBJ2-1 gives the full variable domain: GAGVSQSPRYKVTKRGQDVALRCDPISGHVSLYWYRQALGQGPEFLTYFNYEAQQDKSGLPNDRFSAERPEGSISTLTIQRTEQRDSAMYRCASSLARWGLAGSLPYNEQFFGPGTRLTVL.

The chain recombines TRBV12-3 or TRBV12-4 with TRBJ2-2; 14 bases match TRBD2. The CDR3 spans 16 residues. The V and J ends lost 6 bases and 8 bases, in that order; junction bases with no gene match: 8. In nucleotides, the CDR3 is TGTGCCAGCAGAGACTCGGGACTAGCGGGAGCGGGGGAGCTGTTTTTT. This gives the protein CASRDSGLAGAGELFF.

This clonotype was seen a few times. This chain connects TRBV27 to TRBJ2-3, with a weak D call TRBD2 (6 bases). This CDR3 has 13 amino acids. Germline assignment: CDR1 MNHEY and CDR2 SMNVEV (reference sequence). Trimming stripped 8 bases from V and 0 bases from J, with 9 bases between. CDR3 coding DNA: TGTGCCAGCCGTCGGGGGAGCACAGATACGCAGTATTTT. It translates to CASRRGSTDTQYF.

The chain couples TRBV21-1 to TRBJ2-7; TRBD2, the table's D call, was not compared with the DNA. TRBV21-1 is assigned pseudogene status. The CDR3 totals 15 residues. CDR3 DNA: TGTGCCAGCAGCAAAGTGCGCGAGGGCGAGTACGAGCAGTACGTC. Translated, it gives CASSKVREGEYEQYV.

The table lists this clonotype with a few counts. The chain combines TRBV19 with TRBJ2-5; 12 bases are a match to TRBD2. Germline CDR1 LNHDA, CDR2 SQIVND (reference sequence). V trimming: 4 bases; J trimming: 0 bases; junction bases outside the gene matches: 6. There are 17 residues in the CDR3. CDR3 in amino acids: CASSNGTSGWYQETQYF. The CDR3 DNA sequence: TGTGCCAGTAGTAACGGGACTAGCGGGTGGTACCAAGAGACCCAGTACTTC.

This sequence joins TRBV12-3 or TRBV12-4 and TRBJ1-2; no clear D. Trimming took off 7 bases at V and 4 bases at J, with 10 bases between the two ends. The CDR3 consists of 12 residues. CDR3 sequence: CASTTPGYGYTF. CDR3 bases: TGTGCCAGCACCACCCCGGGCTATGGCTACACCTTC.

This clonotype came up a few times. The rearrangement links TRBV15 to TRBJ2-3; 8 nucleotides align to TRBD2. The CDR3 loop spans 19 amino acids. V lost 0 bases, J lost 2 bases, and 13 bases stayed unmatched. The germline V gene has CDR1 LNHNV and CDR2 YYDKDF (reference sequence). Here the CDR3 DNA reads TGTGCCACCAGCAGAGATCTTTTTAGCGGGGACCGGATCACAGATACGCAGTATTTT. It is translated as CATSRDLFSGDRITDTQYF. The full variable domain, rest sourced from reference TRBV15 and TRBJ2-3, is DAMVIQNPRYQVTQFGKPVTLSCSQTLNHNVMYWYQQKSSQAPKLLFHYYDKDFNNEADTPDNFQSRRPNTSFCFLDIRSPGLGDTAMYLCATSRDLFSGDRITDTQYFGPGTRLTVL.

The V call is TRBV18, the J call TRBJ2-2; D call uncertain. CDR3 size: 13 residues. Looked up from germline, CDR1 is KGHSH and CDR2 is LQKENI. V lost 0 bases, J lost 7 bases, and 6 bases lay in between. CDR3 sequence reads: CASSPPTVGELFF. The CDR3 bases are TGTGCCAGCTCACCACCGACGGTCGGGGAGCTGTTTTTT.

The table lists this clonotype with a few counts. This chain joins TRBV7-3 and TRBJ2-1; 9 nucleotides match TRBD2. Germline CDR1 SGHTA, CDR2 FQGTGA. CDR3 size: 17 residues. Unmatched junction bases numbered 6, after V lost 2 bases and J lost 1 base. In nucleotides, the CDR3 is TGTGCCAGCAGCTTAGTAGCGGGAGCTGGTTCCTACAATGAGCAGTTCTTC. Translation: CASSLVAGAGSYNEQFF.

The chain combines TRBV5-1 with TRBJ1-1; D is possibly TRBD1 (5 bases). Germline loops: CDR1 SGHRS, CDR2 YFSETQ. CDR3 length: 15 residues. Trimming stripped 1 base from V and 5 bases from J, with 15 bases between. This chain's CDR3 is CASSLSARVKTEAFF. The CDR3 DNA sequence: TGCGCCAGCAGCTTGAGTGCCAGGGTAAAAACTGAAGCTTTCTTT.

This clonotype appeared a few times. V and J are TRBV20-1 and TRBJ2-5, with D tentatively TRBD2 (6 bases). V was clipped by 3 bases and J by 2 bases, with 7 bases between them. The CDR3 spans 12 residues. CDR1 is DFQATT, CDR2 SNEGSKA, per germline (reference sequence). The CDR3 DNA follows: TGCAGTGCTAGCGGGGGACAAGAGACCCAGTACTTC. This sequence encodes CSASGGQETQYF.

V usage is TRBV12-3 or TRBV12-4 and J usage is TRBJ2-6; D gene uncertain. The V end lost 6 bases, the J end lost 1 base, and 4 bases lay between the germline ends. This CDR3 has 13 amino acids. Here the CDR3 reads CASRPSGANVLTF. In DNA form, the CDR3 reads TGTGCCAGCAGGCCATCTGGGGCCAACGTCCTGACTTTC.

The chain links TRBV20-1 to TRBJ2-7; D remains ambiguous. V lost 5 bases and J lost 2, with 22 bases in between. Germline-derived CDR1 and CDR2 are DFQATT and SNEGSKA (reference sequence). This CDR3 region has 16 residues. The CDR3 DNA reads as TGCAGTGCTTCCTCCGTCAGATTAGTTTTACCCTACGAGCAGTACTTC. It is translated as CSASSVRLVLPYEQYF.